The rows below give T cell receptor beta chains drawn from one sample of a study of blood T cells in healthy people across ages. One entry per CDR3 protein, called by TCRdb with MiXCR from the 5' RACE reads. The sample holds some 640,000 distinct CDR3 sequences, approximately 30% seen once. Sequenced sample: blood. The source of these receptors is a woman of 80 years or more in good health. Each CDR3 is given with its conserved first and last residue. The D gene is left open where the match is weak. The size entry is marked missing in some rows and otherwise reads once, few, many or a size class.

CDR3aa: CASSFAGLAGSAASYEQYF
CDR3nt: TGTGCCAGCAGTTTTGCGGGACTAGCGGGGTCCGCCGCGTCCTACGAGCAGTACTTC
abundance: many
v_gene: TRBV6-2/TRBV6-3
d_gene: TRBD2
j_gene: TRBJ2-7

CDR3aa: CSVDYGYNEQFF
CDR3nt: TGCAGCGTTGATTACGGTTACAATGAGCAGTTCTTC
abundance: many
v_gene: TRBV29-1
d_gene: NA
j_gene: TRBJ2-1

CDR3aa: CASSDTGTGGALNYGYTF
CDR3nt: TGTGCCAGCAGTGACACCGGGACAGGGGGCGCCTTGAACTATGGCTACACCTTC
abundance: many
v_gene: TRBV6-4
d_gene: TRBD1
j_gene: TRBJ1-2

CDR3aa: CASSTRGLARFRETQFF
CDR3nt: TGTGCCAGCAGTACCCGAGGGCTAGCTCGATTTCGAGAGACCCAGTTCTTC
abundance: NA
v_gene: TRBV12-3/TRBV12-4
d_gene: NA
j_gene: TRBJ2-1

CDR3aa: CASSQGDRDFTGELFF
CDR3nt: TGTGCCAGCAGCCAGGGGGACAGGGACTTTACCGGGGAGCTGTTTTTT
abundance: many
v_gene: TRBV4-2
d_gene: TRBD1
j_gene: TRBJ2-2

CDR3aa: CASSEAGLGPSNEQFF
CDR3nt: TGTGCCAGCAGTGAAGCGGGACTGGGGCCTAGCAATGAGCAGTTCTTC
abundance: few
v_gene: TRBV6-1
d_gene: NA
j_gene: TRBJ2-1

CDR3aa: CASSYPISGMTYEQYF
CDR3nt: TGTGCCAGCAGTTACCCGATCAGCGGGATGACCTACGAGCAGTACTTC
abundance: many
v_gene: TRBV6-2/TRBV6-3
d_gene: TRBD2
j_gene: TRBJ2-7

CDR3aa: CASSLTRTNTGELFF
CDR3nt: TGCGCCAGCAGCTTGACGAGGACCAACACCGGGGAGCTGTTTTTT
abundance: NA
v_gene: TRBV5-1
d_gene: NA
j_gene: TRBJ2-2

CDR3aa: CASSTDRQYGYTF
CDR3nt: TGTGCCAGCAGCACGGACAGGCAGTATGGCTACACCTTC
abundance: many
v_gene: TRBV7-2
d_gene: TRBD1
j_gene: TRBJ1-2

CDR3aa: CASSFGTGIYNEQFF
CDR3nt: TGCGCCAGCAGCTTTGGGACAGGGATATACAATGAGCAGTTCTTC
abundance: many
v_gene: TRBV5-1
d_gene: TRBD1
j_gene: TRBJ2-1

CDR3aa: CASSAIWDRDGGTQHF
CDR3nt: TGTGCCAGCAGCGCGATCTGGGACAGGGATGGCGGGACCCAGCATTTT
abundance: many
v_gene: TRBV5-6
d_gene: TRBD1
j_gene: TRBJ1-5

CDR3aa: CASSFTGATEAFF
CDR3nt: TGTGCCAGCAGTTTTACGGGGGCCACTGAAGCTTTCTTT
abundance: many
v_gene: TRBV27
d_gene: NA
j_gene: TRBJ1-1

CDR3aa: CASSFGRRRELFF
CDR3nt: TGTGCCAGCAGTTTTGGTCGAAGGAGAGAACTGTTTTTT
abundance: NA
v_gene: TRBV28
d_gene: NA
j_gene: TRBJ1-4

CDR3aa: CSAPGHHPVLAKNIQYF
CDR3nt: TGCAGTGCCCCTGGACATCACCCTGTATTAGCCAAAAACATTCAGTACTTC
abundance: NA
v_gene: TRBV20-1
d_gene: NA
j_gene: TRBJ2-4

CDR3aa: CASSLKRGATDTQYF
CDR3nt: TGTGCCAGCAGCCTAAAGCGGGGGGCCACAGATACGCAGTATTTT
abundance: NA
v_gene: TRBV5-4
d_gene: TRBD2
j_gene: TRBJ2-3

CDR3aa: CASSQQPGGERYGYTF
CDR3nt: TGTGCCAGCAGCCAACAACCCGGGGGGGAACGCTATGGCTACACCTTC
abundance: NA
v_gene: TRBV3-1
d_gene: NA
j_gene: TRBJ1-2

CDR3aa: CASSLAGTGTEQYF
CDR3nt: TGCGCCAGCAGCTTGGCCGGGACAGGGACCGAGCAGTACTTC
abundance: many
v_gene: TRBV5-1
d_gene: TRBD1
j_gene: TRBJ2-7

CDR3aa: CVGSLGAGNEKLFF
CDR3nt: TGCGTCGGCAGCTTGGGGGCTGGTAATGAAAAACTGTTTTTT
abundance: NA
v_gene: TRBV5-1
d_gene: NA
j_gene: TRBJ1-4

CDR3aa: CSARGRELIYYEQYF
CDR3nt: TGCAGTGCTAGAGGAAGGGAATTGATCTATTACGAGCAGTACTTC
abundance: NA
v_gene: TRBV20-1
d_gene: NA
j_gene: TRBJ2-7

CDR3aa: CASSPQGGQGSYEQYF
CDR3nt: TGTGCCAGCAGTCCTCAAGGAGGCCAGGGCTCCTACGAGCAGTACTTC
abundance: few
v_gene: TRBV6-1
d_gene: NA
j_gene: TRBJ2-7

CDR3aa: CASSFRGVRGQFNQPQHF
CDR3nt: TGTGCCAGCAGTTTTCGGGGGGTCAGGGGACAGTTTAATCAGCCCCAGCATTTT
abundance: NA
v_gene: TRBV27
d_gene: TRBD1
j_gene: TRBJ1-5

CDR3aa: CASSFQGRAGSNQPQHF
CDR3nt: TGTGCCAGCAGCTTTCAGGGGAGGGCGGGTAGCAATCAGCCCCAGCATTTT
abundance: once
v_gene: TRBV7-8
d_gene: NA
j_gene: TRBJ1-5

CDR3aa: CASSPLRRPSNQPQHF
CDR3nt: TGTGCCAGCAGTCCACTCCGACGCCCCTCTAATCAGCCCCAGCATTTT
abundance: NA
v_gene: TRBV28
d_gene: NA
j_gene: TRBJ1-5

CDR3aa: CSASPGLGAYTQYF
CDR3nt: TGCAGTGCTAGCCCGGGACTCGGGGCGTATACGCAGTATTTT
abundance: NA
v_gene: TRBV20-1
d_gene: NA
j_gene: TRBJ2-3

CDR3aa: CASSPPGGGRRNTEAFF
CDR3nt: TGTGCCAGCTCACCACCCGGAGGGGGGCGTCGGAACACTGAAGCTTTCTTT
abundance: few
v_gene: TRBV18
d_gene: NA
j_gene: TRBJ1-1

CDR3aa: CASSQVGGVDTQYF
CDR3nt: TGTGCCAGCAGCCAAGTTGGCGGGGTCGATACGCAGTATTTT
abundance: few
v_gene: TRBV4-2
d_gene: NA
j_gene: TRBJ2-3

CDR3aa: CASSQGGGEETQYF
CDR3nt: TGTGCCAGCAGCCAAGGCGGGGGAGAAGAGACCCAGTACTTC
abundance: many
v_gene: TRBV4-2
d_gene: TRBD2
j_gene: TRBJ2-5

CDR3aa: CASSSSGHQSSTYYEQYF
CDR3nt: TGTGCCAGCAGCTCTTCGGGACATCAATCATCCACCTATTACGAGCAGTACTTC
abundance: NA
v_gene: TRBV7-9
d_gene: NA
j_gene: TRBJ2-7

CDR3aa: CASSVDRDRVGEKLFF
CDR3nt: TGTGCCAGCAGCGTAGACAGGGACAGGGTAGGGGAAAAACTGTTTTTT
abundance: few
v_gene: TRBV9
d_gene: TRBD1
j_gene: TRBJ1-4

CDR3aa: CASSLVRGNQPQHF
CDR3nt: TGTGCCAGCAGCTTAGTCCGGGGCAATCAGCCCCAGCATTTT
abundance: few
v_gene: TRBV11-2
d_gene: NA
j_gene: TRBJ1-5

CDR3aa: CASSEFSSGGPTGELFF
CDR3nt: TGTGCCAGCAGTGAATTTTCGAGCGGGGGCCCGACCGGGGAGCTGTTTTTT
abundance: NA
v_gene: TRBV6-1
d_gene: TRBD2
j_gene: TRBJ2-2

CDR3aa: CASSLPGPNYQETQYF
CDR3nt: TGTGCCAGCAGCTTACCGGGGCCCAACTACCAAGAGACCCAGTACTTC
abundance: NA
v_gene: TRBV7-2
d_gene: NA
j_gene: TRBJ2-5

CDR3aa: CASSVGTGEGDTQYF
CDR3nt: TGTGCCAGCAGCGTAGGAACAGGGGAAGGAGATACGCAGTATTTT
abundance: many
v_gene: TRBV9
d_gene: TRBD1
j_gene: TRBJ2-3

CDR3aa: CASSFDRGPYGYTF
CDR3nt: TGCGCCAGCAGCTTTGACAGGGGCCCCTATGGCTACACCTTC
abundance: few
v_gene: TRBV5-1
d_gene: TRBD1
j_gene: TRBJ1-2

CDR3aa: CASSTHMNTEAFF
CDR3nt: TGTGCCAGCAGCACCCACATGAACACTGAAGCTTTCTTT
abundance: NA
v_gene: TRBV5-6
d_gene: NA
j_gene: TRBJ1-1

CDR3aa: CASSLVAGQGKQYF
CDR3nt: TGTGCCAGCAGCTTAGTAGCGGGACAGGGAAAGCAGTATTTT
abundance: many
v_gene: TRBV7-9
d_gene: NA
j_gene: TRBJ2-3

CDR3aa: CASSYSQGRNEKLFF
CDR3nt: TGTGCCAGCAGTTACTCCCAGGGGAGGAATGAAAAACTGTTTTTT
abundance: many
v_gene: TRBV6-5
d_gene: NA
j_gene: TRBJ1-4

CDR3aa: CASSQDRRALGYTF
CDR3nt: TGTGCCAGCAGCCAAGATCGGAGGGCGCTTGGCTACACCTTC
abundance: NA
v_gene: TRBV2
d_gene: NA
j_gene: TRBJ1-2

CDR3aa: CASSPLFGGLDGYTF
CDR3nt: TGTGCCAGCAGCCCACTATTCGGGGGGCTGGATGGCTACACCTTC
abundance: few
v_gene: TRBV6-2/TRBV6-3
d_gene: NA
j_gene: TRBJ1-2

CDR3aa: CSASIPSGGSETQYF
CDR3nt: TGCAGTGCTAGTATCCCTAGCGGGGGATCAGAGACCCAGTACTTC
abundance: many
v_gene: TRBV20-1
d_gene: TRBD2
j_gene: TRBJ2-5

CDR3aa: CSARMRASVPEQFF
CDR3nt: TGCAGTGCTAGAATGCGGGCTAGCGTCCCCGAGCAGTTCTTC
abundance: many
v_gene: TRBV20-1
d_gene: NA
j_gene: TRBJ2-1

CDR3aa: CASSPEGRGTDTQYF
CDR3nt: TGTGCCAGCTCTCCGGAGGGCCGGGGCACAGATACGCAGTATTTT
abundance: many
v_gene: TRBV7-2
d_gene: NA
j_gene: TRBJ2-3

CDR3aa: CASSHPGRYRTEAFF
CDR3nt: TGTGCCAGCAGCCACCCGGGACGGTATCGCACTGAAGCTTTCTTT
abundance: NA
v_gene: TRBV3-1
d_gene: NA
j_gene: TRBJ1-1

CDR3aa: CASSLAWGAGRANYGYTF
CDR3nt: TGTGCCAGCAGCTTGGCCTGGGGGGCTGGAAGAGCTAACTATGGCTACACCTTC
abundance: NA
v_gene: TRBV5-6
d_gene: NA
j_gene: TRBJ1-2

CDR3aa: CSARADRGITEAFF
CDR3nt: TGCAGTGCTAGGGCGGACAGGGGTATCACTGAAGCTTTCTTT
abundance: few
v_gene: TRBV20-1
d_gene: TRBD1
j_gene: TRBJ1-1

CDR3aa: CASSMTSGGAFEQFF
CDR3nt: TGTGCCAGCTCAATGACTAGCGGGGGGGCATTTGAGCAGTTCTTC
abundance: many
v_gene: TRBV18
d_gene: TRBD2
j_gene: TRBJ2-1

CDR3aa: CAWSRTGEGSSGNTIYF
CDR3nt: TGTGCCTGGAGTCGGACAGGGGAAGGGTCCTCTGGAAACACCATATATTTT
abundance: NA
v_gene: TRBV30
d_gene: TRBD1
j_gene: TRBJ1-3

CDR3aa: CASSFKPVMNTEAFF
CDR3nt: TGTGCCAGCAGCTTCAAACCGGTAATGAACACTGAAGCTTTCTTT
abundance: few
v_gene: TRBV7-9
d_gene: NA
j_gene: TRBJ1-1

CDR3aa: CASSRRQATNEKLFF
CDR3nt: TGTGCCAGCTCACGCCGACAGGCAACTAATGAAAAACTGTTTTTT
abundance: NA
v_gene: TRBV18
d_gene: NA
j_gene: TRBJ1-4

CDR3aa: CSAGGGNGNQPQHF
CDR3nt: TGCAGCGCTGGTGGGGGAAACGGGAATCAGCCCCAGCATTTT
abundance: NA
v_gene: TRBV29-1
d_gene: NA
j_gene: TRBJ1-5

CDR3aa: CASSPQGVSAEAFF
CDR3nt: TGCGCCAGCAGCCCTCAGGGGGTTAGCGCTGAAGCTTTCTTT
abundance: few
v_gene: TRBV5-1
d_gene: TRBD1
j_gene: TRBJ1-1

CDR3aa: CASSLAGGDYNEQFF
CDR3nt: TGTGCCAGCAGCTTAGCGGGGGGGGACTACAATGAGCAGTTCTTC
abundance: many
v_gene: TRBV6-6
d_gene: TRBD2
j_gene: TRBJ2-1

CDR3aa: CASTLGRVNEQFF
CDR3nt: TGTGCCAGCACCCTAGGGCGGGTTAATGAGCAGTTCTTC
abundance: NA
v_gene: TRBV7-2
d_gene: NA
j_gene: TRBJ2-1

CDR3aa: CSAWGGQGYQPQHF
CDR3nt: TGCAGTGCCTGGGGGGGACAGGGCTATCAGCCCCAGCATTTT
abundance: NA
v_gene: TRBV20-1
d_gene: TRBD1
j_gene: TRBJ1-5

CDR3aa: CASSLASGQGGYEQYF
CDR3nt: TGTGCCAGCAGCTTGGCCTCTGGGCAGGGGGGGTACGAGCAGTACTTC
abundance: NA
v_gene: TRBV7-8
d_gene: NA
j_gene: TRBJ2-7

CDR3aa: CASRQGAIGTDTQYF
CDR3nt: TGTGCCAGCAGACAGGGGGCCATAGGAACAGATACGCAGTATTTT
abundance: many
v_gene: TRBV7-3
d_gene: TRBD1
j_gene: TRBJ2-3

CDR3aa: CAISSGGQSSTDTQYF
CDR3nt: TGTGCCATAAGTAGCGGGGGCCAGTCTAGCACAGATACGCAGTATTTT
abundance: NA
v_gene: TRBV10-3
d_gene: TRBD2
j_gene: TRBJ2-3

CDR3aa: CASRADRVRGELFF
CDR3nt: TGTGCCAGCAGAGCCGACAGGGTTCGTGGGGAGCTGTTTTTT
abundance: NA
v_gene: TRBV11-2
d_gene: TRBD1
j_gene: TRBJ2-2

CDR3aa: CSVIRDIYGYTF
CDR3nt: TGCAGCGTGATCCGGGACATCTATGGCTACACCTTC
abundance: NA
v_gene: TRBV29-1
d_gene: NA
j_gene: TRBJ1-2